A selection of T cell receptor beta chains follows, all from one sample in a study of blood T cell repertoires in COVID-19. TCRdb keeps only in-frame clones here, not all; method: immunoSEQ multiplex PCR. The repertoire includes about 300,000 clones, around four fifths of them detected once, and roughly 9.4% sits in the top ten. The sample comprised peripheral blood. The receptor source for this set is a woman aged 50 to 60 who had recovered from COVID-19. CDR3s include the opening cysteine and the closing phenylalanine or tryptophan. For some rows the clone size is stated as once, few or many, or as a class when expanded; others skip it.

V: TRBV18; size: .; J: TRBJ2-5; CDR3: CASSPTSSWETQYF
V: TRBV29-1; size: .; J: TRBJ2-7; CDR3: CSVLGQQASYEQYF
V: TRBV5-4; size: .; J: TRBJ1-2; CDR3: CASTADRANYGYTF
V: TRBV1; size: .; J: TRBJ2-7; CDR3: CTSKTGIHEQYF
V: TRBV7-9; size: .; J: TRBJ2-7; CDR3: CASSFRFSRTSGPYEQYF
V: TRBV4-1; size: .; J: TRBJ2-1; CDR3: CASSPGHGGGPSLRNEQFF
V: TRBV19; size: .; J: TRBJ2-7; CDR3: CASSSGQGPYEQYF
V: TRBV28; size: .; J: TRBJ2-5; CDR3: CASSLRPDKAQYF
V: TRBV27; size: once; J: TRBJ1-2; CDR3: CASSLGQNYGYTF
V: TRBV18; size: .; J: TRBJ1-1; CDR3: CASSPITLTGGQRTEAFF
V: TRBV7-2; size: .; J: TRBJ1-2; CDR3: CASSLVAGTGTNYGYTF
V: TRBV11-2; size: .; J: TRBJ1-1; CDR3: CASSLDRFLRFPNTEAFF
V: TRBV6-5; size: .; J: TRBJ1-6; CDR3: CASRSSGTYNSPLHF
V: TRBV28; size: .; J: TRBJ1-1; CDR3: CVHARNTEAFF
V: TRBV7-2; size: .; J: TRBJ1-1; CDR3: CASSSPTGGIRYTEAFF
V: TRBV6-2/TRBV6-3; size: once; J: TRBJ2-7; CDR3: CASSYRVAGGPSYEQYF
V: TRBV7-9; size: .; J: TRBJ2-5; CDR3: CASSLVSGGFQETQYF
V: TRBV7-2; size: .; J: TRBJ1-5; CDR3: CASSSFEGSMGQPQHF
V: TRBV27; size: .; J: TRBJ2-3; CDR3: CASSWTDSTDTQYF
V: TRBV10-3; size: .; J: TRBJ2-5; CDR3: CAINQGGGLMGETQYF
V: TRBV10-3; size: .; J: TRBJ1-4; CDR3: CAISESTDVSEKLFF
V: TRBV7-9; size: .; J: TRBJ1-3; CDR3: CASSITPGNTIYF
V: TRBV6-6; size: once; J: TRBJ2-2; CDR3: CASRLGNTGELFF
V: TRBV19; size: .; J: TRBJ1-5; CDR3: CASNQQGAQLPQHF
V: TRBV5-6; size: .; J: TRBJ1-6; CDR3: CASSPWGFSYNSPLHF
V: TRBV4-2; size: .; J: TRBJ2-2; CDR3: CASSRSPGQSLGAGELFF
V: TRBV11-3; size: many; J: TRBJ2-1; CDR3: CASSLEQGGYNEQFF
V: TRBV21-1; size: .; J: TRBJ2-3; CDR3: CASSKATGQKPSTDTQYF
V: TRBV9; size: .; J: TRBJ2-3; CDR3: CASSVTSGATDTQYF
V: TRBV11-2; size: .; J: TRBJ2-1; CDR3: CASSQYSGGAAEQFF
V: TRBV6-4; size: .; J: TRBJ2-3; CDR3: CASSVQRGTDTQYF
V: TRBV28; size: .; J: TRBJ2-3; CDR3: CASSRPMTGGGDTQYF
V: TRBV6-5; size: .; J: TRBJ2-3; CDR3: CATADSTSTDTQYF
V: TRBV6-6; size: .; J: TRBJ2-3; CDR3: CASSFAGATDTQYF
V: TRBV6-5; size: .; J: TRBJ1-4; CDR3: CASTAVFEKLFF
V: TRBV30; size: .; J: TRBJ1-5; CDR3: CAWSVGRDQPQHF
V: TRBV28; size: .; J: TRBJ1-2; CDR3: CASSLWVANYGYTF
V: TRBV21-1; size: once; J: TRBJ1-5; CDR3: CASSSARVFSNQPQHF
V: TRBV4-1; size: .; J: TRBJ1-2; CDR3: CASSQSTGDGYGYTF
V: TRBV2; size: .; J: TRBJ2-5; CDR3: CASLAQETQYF
V: TRBV7-9; size: .; J: TRBJ1-4; CDR3: CASSQQATNEKLFF
V: TRBV7-9; size: .; J: TRBJ1-1; CDR3: CASSHGQGTTEAFF
V: TRBV9; size: .; J: TRBJ2-1; CDR3: CASSVIAGGPPYNEQFF